These T cell receptor beta chains were read from a single sample in a study of T cell repertoires in cytomegalovirus infection. Their specific antigens are unknown. TCRdb called the reads again in MiXCR, with one record for every CDR3 protein. The repertoire includes 830,000 or so distinct CDR3 sequences, about 30% of them detected once, and around an eighth sits in the top ten. The sample in question was cultured CD8+ T cells from PBMCs, obtained from culture after CMV antigen stimulation. The receptors come from a human donor in good health (CMV status not recorded). Some clones in this sample may be carry-over from other donors' samples. The conserved cysteine and the conserved F or W are not part of the CDR3 here. For some rows the clone size is stated as once, few or many, or as a class when expanded; others skip it.

TRBV7-9	few	TRBJ2-7	ASSRTGVYEQY
TRBV19	-	TRBJ2-1	ASSTGRGRSYNEQF
TRBV6-6	-	TRBJ2-4	ASTTDRELAKNIQY
TRBV5-4	-	TRBJ1-1	ASSFQGVDTEAF
TRBV9	-	TRBJ1-4	ASSVWAGNEKLF
TRBV28	-	TRBJ1-4	ASGTLATNEKLF
TRBV20-1	-	TRBJ1-3	SARGRDSGNTIY
TRBV27	-	TRBJ2-1	ASSLAGGLGEQF
TRBV12-3/TRBV12-4	-	TRBJ2-4	ASIPSGGPRDIQY
TRBV4-1	-	TRBJ1-5	ASSQEGLRQPQH
TRBV4-3	-	TRBJ1-6	ASSPSGAGSPLH
TRBV12-3/TRBV12-4	-	TRBJ1-5	TSSRSGSNQPQH
TRBV27	-	TRBJ1-2	ASSTHTQGTGVGGYT
TRBV12-3/TRBV12-4	few	TRBJ1-5	ASSQGKGQPQH
TRBV27	-	TRBJ1-5	ASGGDGNSNQPQH
TRBV6-6	few	TRBJ2-3	ASSYSRSGTDQY
TRBV5-1	few	TRBJ1-2	ASKTGGFNYGYT
TRBV20-1	-	TRBJ2-4	SARTLDGENKFKNIQY
TRBV20-1	-	TRBJ1-1	SAIWPEYSNTEAF
TRBV6-5	many	TRBJ1-1	ASSYRTGDFEAF
TRBV4-1	few	TRBJ2-3	ASSQGISGSTDTQY
TRBV4-1	-	TRBJ1-1	ASSQVTGSTEAF
TRBV27	-	TRBJ2-1	VSSFSFYNEQF
TRBV7-9	many	TRBJ2-2	ASSLALRQEHTGELF
TRBV6-5	few	TRBJ1-6	ASSIQGNHSPLH
TRBV6-1	-	TRBJ1-5	ASSESGLADQPQH
TRBV6-5	once	TRBJ1-6	ASSYSVGSGNSPLH
TRBV19	few	TRBJ1-1	ASKTLTQGGMNTEAF
TRBV6-1	-	TRBJ1-5	ASSDGPGSNQPQH
TRBV15	-	TRBJ1-2	ATSRERQGRYT
TRBV6-5	-	TRBJ2-3	ASNGDGTDTQY
TRBV12-3/TRBV12-4	many	TRBJ1-1	ASTLTVNTEAF
TRBV2	few	TRBJ2-2	ASSVQGHKNTGELF
TRBV7-6	-	TRBJ2-2	ASSLAPDRANTGELF
TRBV4-1	-	TRBJ1-3	ASSQGMSSGNTIY
TRBV6-5	few	TRBJ2-7	ASSTSDYEQY
TRBV28	few	TRBJ1-2	ASSLDLVGTSVYGYT
TRBV5-1	-	TRBJ2-7	ASSLAFSRDRGYEQY
TRBV4-1	-	TRBJ2-3	ASSQDKTDTDTQY
TRBV12-3/TRBV12-4	many	TRBJ2-7	ASSRGVSITYEQY
TRBV4-1	-	TRBJ2-5	ASSQVSGQETQY
TRBV28	once	TRBJ2-2	ASSLLATNTGELF
TRBV4-1	-	TRBJ1-6	ASSQAGAGLLPLH
TRBV29-1	-	TRBJ1-4	SVHAGDDEKLF
TRBV13	-	TRBJ2-7	ASSSVEGGSYEQY
TRBV19	-	TRBJ2-1	ASTPGAYSYNEQF
TRBV7-6	few	TRBJ2-2	ASSLGGLGLF
TRBV6-1	-	TRBJ2-7	ASSERGGGPYEQY
TRBV29-1	-	TRBJ2-5	SVVEVRETEY
TRBV24-1	-	TRBJ2-1	ATSDPNGNEQF
TRBV6-2/TRBV6-3	many	TRBJ2-1	ASNLSGGSREQF
TRBV7-2	-	TRBJ1-1	ASSLFDDTKAF
TRBV7-9	few	TRBJ2-2	ASSPPTSGGTGELF